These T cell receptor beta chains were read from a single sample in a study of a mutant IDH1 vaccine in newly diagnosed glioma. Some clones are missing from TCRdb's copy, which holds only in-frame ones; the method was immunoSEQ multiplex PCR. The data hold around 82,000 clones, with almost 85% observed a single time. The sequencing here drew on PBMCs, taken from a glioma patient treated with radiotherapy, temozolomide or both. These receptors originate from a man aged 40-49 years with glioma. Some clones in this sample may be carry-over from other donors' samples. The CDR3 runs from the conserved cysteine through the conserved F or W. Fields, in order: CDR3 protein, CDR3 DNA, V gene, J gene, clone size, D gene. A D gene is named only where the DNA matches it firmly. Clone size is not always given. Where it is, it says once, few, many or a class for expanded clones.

CDR3aa: CAWIGDRVTGYTF; CDR3nt: TGTGCCTGGATTGGGGACAGGGTGACTGGCTACACCTTC; v_gene: TRBV30; j_gene: TRBJ1-2; abundance: -; d_gene: TRBD1
CDR3aa: CAWSVGQYYNSPLHF; CDR3nt: TGTGCCTGGAGTGTCGGGCAGTACTATAATTCACCCCTCCACTTT; v_gene: TRBV30; j_gene: TRBJ1-6; abundance: -; d_gene: -
CDR3aa: CASSIDRGGNQPQHF; CDR3nt: TGTGCCAGTAGTATCGATAGGGGCGGCAATCAGCCCCAGCATTTT; v_gene: TRBV19; j_gene: TRBJ1-5; abundance: few; d_gene: -
CDR3aa: CASSQDPGTGELFF; CDR3nt: TGCGCCAGCAGCCAAGATCCGGGGACCGGGGAGCTGTTTTTT; v_gene: TRBV4-1; j_gene: TRBJ2-2; abundance: -; d_gene: -
CDR3aa: CASSQETSVGGQYF; CDR3nt: TGTGCCAGCAGCCAAGAAACTAGCGTCGGGGGGCAGTATTTT; v_gene: TRBV4-2; j_gene: TRBJ2-3; abundance: -; d_gene: TRBD2
CDR3aa: CASSLGRVNGYTF; CDR3nt: TGCGCCAGCAGCTTGGGCAGGGTTAATGGCTACACCTTC; v_gene: TRBV5-1; j_gene: TRBJ1-2; abundance: once; d_gene: -
CDR3aa: CASRSGGINTQYF; CDR3nt: TGTGCCAGCAGAAGCGGGGGTATCAATACGCAGTATTTT; v_gene: TRBV2; j_gene: TRBJ2-3; abundance: few; d_gene: TRBD2
CDR3aa: CAIRRQSNYGYTF; CDR3nt: TGTGCCATCAGACGACAGTCTAACTATGGCTACACCTTC; v_gene: TRBV10-3; j_gene: TRBJ1-2; abundance: -; d_gene: -
CDR3aa: CASSRGEKLFF; CDR3nt: TGTGCCAGCAGCCGAGGTGAAAAACTGTTTTTT; v_gene: TRBV11-2; j_gene: TRBJ1-4; abundance: -; d_gene: -
CDR3aa: CASSSRGGNSPLHF; CDR3nt: TGTGCCAGCAGTTCGAGGGGAGGTAATTCACCCCTCCACTTT; v_gene: TRBV6-1; j_gene: TRBJ1-6; abundance: -; d_gene: -
CDR3aa: CASSGSRRGYTF; CDR3nt: TGTGCCAGCAGCGGCAGCCGGAGAGGCTACACCTTC; v_gene: TRBV2; j_gene: TRBJ1-2; abundance: -; d_gene: -
CDR3aa: CASSLQGAEQPQHF; CDR3nt: TGTGCCAGCAGCCTACAGGGGGCGGAACAGCCCCAGCATTTT; v_gene: TRBV6-5; j_gene: TRBJ1-5; abundance: -; d_gene: TRBD1
CDR3aa: CASSQRIIPGNTIYF; CDR3nt: TGTGCCAGCAGCCAAAGAATCATTCCTGGAAACACCATATATTTT; v_gene: TRBV14; j_gene: TRBJ1-3; abundance: -; d_gene: -
CDR3aa: CASSFVLLAGAADTQYF; CDR3nt: TGTGCCAGCAGCTTTGTCCTCCTAGCGGGGGCCGCAGATACGCAGTATTTT; v_gene: TRBV5-4; j_gene: TRBJ2-3; abundance: -; d_gene: TRBD2
CDR3aa: CAIRGQVGNTEAFF; CDR3nt: TGTGCCATCAGGGGACAGGTGGGGAACACTGAAGCTTTCTTT; v_gene: TRBV10-3; j_gene: TRBJ1-1; abundance: once; d_gene: TRBD1
CDR3aa: CASPGGLAGDRGDTQYF; CDR3nt: TGTGCCAGCCCAGGGGGACTAGCGGGGGACCGGGGAGATACGCAGTATTTT; v_gene: TRBV2; j_gene: TRBJ2-3; abundance: -; d_gene: TRBD2
CDR3aa: CASSYRDWAYGYTF; CDR3nt: TGTGCCAGCAGTTACCGGGACTGGGCCTATGGCTACACCTTC; v_gene: TRBV6-5; j_gene: TRBJ1-2; abundance: once; d_gene: -
CDR3aa: CASSVGSGFSTNEKLFF; CDR3nt: TGTGCCAGCAGCGTAGGGTCAGGGTTTTCAACTAATGAAAAACTGTTTTTT; v_gene: TRBV9; j_gene: TRBJ1-4; abundance: -; d_gene: -
CDR3aa: CASSLAGQGETQYF; CDR3nt: TGCGCCAGCAGCTTGGCAGGACAGGGAGAGACCCAGTACTTC; v_gene: TRBV5-1; j_gene: TRBJ2-5; abundance: -; d_gene: TRBD1
CDR3aa: CSVQGRSSYGYTF; CDR3nt: TGCAGCGTACAGGGCAGGTCATCCTATGGCTACACCTTC; v_gene: TRBV29-1; j_gene: TRBJ1-2; abundance: -; d_gene: -
CDR3aa: CASRNSLIGAYGYTF; CDR3nt: TGTGCCAGTAGGAACTCCTTAATTGGGGCGTATGGCTACACCTTC; v_gene: TRBV19; j_gene: TRBJ1-2; abundance: -; d_gene: -
CDR3aa: CAGVTGSRGPQHF; CDR3nt: TGTGCCGGCGTCACTGGCAGCCGAGGGCCCCAGCATTTT; v_gene: TRBV18; j_gene: TRBJ1-5; abundance: -; d_gene: -
CDR3aa: CASSLAGLTGELFF; CDR3nt: TGTGCCAGCAGCTTGGCAGGGCTCACCGGGGAGCTGTTTTTT; v_gene: TRBV7-7; j_gene: TRBJ2-2; abundance: -; d_gene: -
CDR3aa: CASSYDRDYGYTF; CDR3nt: TGTGCCAGCAGCTACGACAGAGACTATGGCTACACCTTC; v_gene: TRBV5-4; j_gene: TRBJ1-2; abundance: -; d_gene: -
CDR3aa: CASSWGDSQETQYF; CDR3nt: TGCGCCAGCAGCTGGGGGGACAGCCAAGAGACCCAGTACTTC; v_gene: TRBV5-1; j_gene: TRBJ2-5; abundance: -; d_gene: -
CDR3aa: CASSQDESRSNQPQHF; CDR3nt: TGCGCCAGCAGCCAAGATGAAAGCAGGAGCAATCAGCCCCAGCATTTT; v_gene: TRBV4-1; j_gene: TRBJ1-5; abundance: -; d_gene: -
CDR3aa: CASSDRGGNTIYF; CDR3nt: TGTGCCAGCAGTGACAGGGGAGGAAACACCATATATTTT; v_gene: TRBV2; j_gene: TRBJ1-3; abundance: -; d_gene: -
CDR3aa: CASSIGQGRETQYF; CDR3nt: TGCGCCAGCAGCATCGGACAGGGTAGGGAGACCCAGTACTTC; v_gene: TRBV5-1; j_gene: TRBJ2-5; abundance: -; d_gene: TRBD1
CDR3aa: CASSRTESSGNTIYF; CDR3nt: TGTGCCAGCTCACGTACAGAGTCCTCTGGAAACACCATATATTTT; v_gene: TRBV18; j_gene: TRBJ1-3; abundance: -; d_gene: -
CDR3aa: CSVEETGTSYEQYF; CDR3nt: TGCAGCGTTGAAGAGACAGGGACCTCCTACGAGCAGTACTTC; v_gene: TRBV29-1; j_gene: TRBJ2-7; abundance: few; d_gene: TRBD1
CDR3aa: CASSTPIRGSYGYTF; CDR3nt: TGTGCCAGTAGTACTCCCATCAGGGGCTCCTATGGCTACACCTTC; v_gene: TRBV19; j_gene: TRBJ1-2; abundance: once; d_gene: -
CDR3aa: CASSEEGSNEKLFF; CDR3nt: TGTGCCAGCAGTGAAGAGGGATCTAATGAAAAACTGTTTTTT; v_gene: TRBV25-1; j_gene: TRBJ1-4; abundance: -; d_gene: -
CDR3aa: CSVAVVPEPNTEAFF; CDR3nt: TGCAGCGTTGCGGTTGTTCCCGAGCCGAACACTGAAGCTTTCTTT; v_gene: TRBV29-1; j_gene: TRBJ1-1; abundance: few; d_gene: -
CDR3aa: CASSSENTEAFF; CDR3nt: TGTGCCAGCAGTTCAGAAAACACTGAAGCTTTCTTT; v_gene: TRBV9; j_gene: TRBJ1-1; abundance: -; d_gene: -
CDR3aa: CASSLTQINNSPLHF; CDR3nt: TGTGCCAGCAGTTTGACTCAGATAAATAATTCACCCCTCCACTTT; v_gene: TRBV27; j_gene: TRBJ1-6; abundance: -; d_gene: -
CDR3aa: CASSKGGALSYNEQFF; CDR3nt: TGTGCCAGCAGCAAGGGGGGGGCCCTTTCCTACAATGAGCAGTTCTTC; v_gene: TRBV5-4; j_gene: TRBJ2-1; abundance: once; d_gene: -
CDR3aa: CASSSQGQVSSNGYTF; CDR3nt: TGTGCCAGCAGCTCACAAGGACAGGTATCGAGCAATGGCTACACCTTC; v_gene: TRBV7-9; j_gene: TRBJ1-2; abundance: -; d_gene: TRBD1
CDR3aa: CASSLFARLPKVGELFF; CDR3nt: TGTGCCAGCAGCTTATTCGCCAGGCTTCCCAAGGTGGGGGAGCTGTTTTTT; v_gene: TRBV7-2; j_gene: TRBJ2-2; abundance: -; d_gene: -
CDR3aa: CASSPSGTNNQPQHF; CDR3nt: TGTGCCAGCTCACCTAGTGGGACAAACAATCAGCCCCAGCATTTT; v_gene: TRBV18; j_gene: TRBJ1-5; abundance: -; d_gene: -
CDR3aa: CASSQVLGTYGYTF; CDR3nt: TGCGCCAGCAGCCAAGTTTTGGGGACCTATGGCTACACCTTC; v_gene: TRBV4-1; j_gene: TRBJ1-2; abundance: -; d_gene: -
CDR3aa: CASSMTVNTEAFF; CDR3nt: TGTGCCAGTAGTATGACAGTGAACACTGAAGCTTTCTTT; v_gene: TRBV19; j_gene: TRBJ1-1; abundance: once; d_gene: -
CDR3aa: CASRTTGVNTGELFF; CDR3nt: TGTGCCAGCAGGACGACAGGGGTGAACACCGGGGAGCTGTTTTTT; v_gene: TRBV6-5; j_gene: TRBJ2-2; abundance: -; d_gene: TRBD1
CDR3aa: CASSHLGRYTF; CDR3nt: TGTGCCAGCAGCCATTTAGGCCGCTACACCTTC; v_gene: TRBV6-5; j_gene: TRBJ1-2; abundance: -; d_gene: -
CDR3aa: CASTRSTNTEAFF; CDR3nt: TGTGCCAGTACCCGAAGTACGAACACTGAAGCTTTCTTT; v_gene: TRBV19; j_gene: TRBJ1-1; abundance: -; d_gene: -
CDR3aa: CASIREGGNTIYF; CDR3nt: TGTGCCAGCATTCGCGAGGGGGGAAACACCATATATTTT; v_gene: TRBV6-1; j_gene: TRBJ1-3; abundance: once; d_gene: -
CDR3aa: CASSQEVMRTDTQYF; CDR3nt: TGTGCCAGCAGCCAAGAGGTTATGCGCACAGATACGCAGTATTTT; v_gene: TRBV4-2; j_gene: TRBJ2-3; abundance: few; d_gene: -
CDR3aa: CASSYPKGGGAYEQYF; CDR3nt: TGTGCCAGCAGTTACCCGAAGGGCGGGGGGGCCTACGAGCAGTACTTC; v_gene: TRBV6-6; j_gene: TRBJ2-7; abundance: -; d_gene: TRBD2
CDR3aa: CSVEGGPGEYGEKLFF; CDR3nt: TGCAGCGTTGAGGGGGGGCCTGGTGAATATGGTGAAAAACTGTTTTTT; v_gene: TRBV29-1; j_gene: TRBJ1-4; abundance: -; d_gene: -
CDR3aa: CASRRQMNTEAFF; CDR3nt: TGTGCCAGCAGGAGACAGATGAACACTGAAGCTTTCTTT; v_gene: TRBV7-9; j_gene: TRBJ1-1; abundance: few; d_gene: -